A selection of T cell receptor beta chains follows, all from one sample in a study of blood T cells in healthy people across ages. Each CDR3 protein gets one entry after TCRdb re-called the 5' RACE reads with MiXCR. The sample records around 1.5 million distinct CDR3 sequences, approximately 32% being singletons. Source material: blood. The receptors here all came from a woman aged 25 to 39 in good health. Both conserved end residues are part of each CDR3. Fields, in order: J gene, clone size, V gene, D gene, CDR3 DNA, CDR3 protein. D genes are given only for firm matches. Expanded clones are given a class, and other clones once, few, many or no size at all.

J: TRBJ2-1
size: -
V: TRBV29-1
D: TRBD2
DNA: TGCAGCGTTGAACTTGGTAGCGGGAGGACTGAGCAGTTCTTC
CDR3: CSVELGSGRTEQFF

J: TRBJ2-5
size: many
V: TRBV7-9
D: -
DNA: TGTGCCAGCAGCTTGGCGTCTGGGGGAGGCGAGACCCAGTACTTC
CDR3: CASSLASGGGETQYF

J: TRBJ2-7
size: -
V: TRBV27
D: -
DNA: TGTGCCAGCAGTCCCGCGAGGGGGAGGTCCTACGAGCAGTACTTC
CDR3: CASSPARGRSYEQYF

J: TRBJ1-1
size: -
V: TRBV20-1
D: -
DNA: TGCAGTGCGGGCTCTGGGGGGCCAGCTTTCTTT
CDR3: CSAGSGGPAFF

J: TRBJ2-3
size: -
V: TRBV24-1
D: -
DNA: TGTGCCACCAGTGATGCGACCGGTGCAGTCGCAGATACGCAGTATTTT
CDR3: CATSDATGAVADTQYF

J: TRBJ1-1
size: -
V: TRBV27
D: -
DNA: TGTGCCAGCAGTTACCTAGGGGTATTGGGCACTGAAGCTTTCTTT
CDR3: CASSYLGVLGTEAFF

J: TRBJ2-3
size: -
V: TRBV12-5
D: TRBD1
DNA: TGTGCTAGTGCCCTAGACAGGGAGACAGATACGCAGTATTTT
CDR3: CASALDRETDTQYF

J: TRBJ2-7
size: many
V: TRBV5-1
D: -
DNA: TGTGCCAGCAGCTTAGCCCAGGGCCCAACCTACGAGCAGTACTTC
CDR3: CASSLAQGPTYEQYF

J: TRBJ2-5
size: few
V: TRBV29-1
D: -
DNA: TGCAGCGTTGAATCGGCAGCAAAAGAGACCCAGTACTTC
CDR3: CSVESAAKETQYF

J: TRBJ1-5
size: -
V: TRBV7-9
D: -
DNA: TGTGCCAGCAGCTTATCGGGATCTCCGAATCAGCCCCAGCATTTT
CDR3: CASSLSGSPNQPQHF

J: TRBJ2-5
size: -
V: TRBV7-9
D: TRBD1
DNA: TGTGCCAGCAGCTTTTGGGGGACAGATGGGGAGACCCAGTACTTC
CDR3: CASSFWGTDGETQYF